A single sample is the source of the 8 T cell receptor beta chains below, sequenced in a study of blood T cell repertoires in COVID-19. Sequenced by immunoSEQ multiplex PCR; TCRdb stores in-frame clones only, minus some. The repertoire includes 100,000 to 120,000 clones, just over 70% of them detected once, and 1.5% to 2% sits in the top ten. Sequencing input: peripheral blood. These receptors were taken from a woman between 35 and 50 years old with acute or convalescent COVID-19.

This clone showed up just a few times. J is TRBJ1-3 and V is TRBV27, with a possible D match to TRBD1 (6 bases). Germline CDR1 reads MNHEY; CDR2 reads SMNVEV (reference sequence). CDR3 length equals 15 residues. V lost 3 bases, J lost 5 bases, and 14 bases lay in between. The CDR3 nucleotides read TGTGCCAGCAGTTTGGTTAGCAGGGGTAGAAACACCATATATTTT. Encoded protein: CASSLVSRGRNTIYF.

CDR3 nucleotides: TGTGCCAGCAGCTTGGGCGGGACAGCAGTTTACTACACCTTC. Its translation: CASSLGGTAVYYTF. The rearrangement links TRBV5-5 to TRBJ1-2, with 7 bases identical to TRBD1. The trim removed 0 bases at V and 10 bases at J, leaving 9 bases unmatched. The germline CDR1 and CDR2 sequences are SGHKS and YYEKEE (reference sequence). This CDR3 has 14 residues.

V gene TRBV4-1 combines with J gene TRBJ2-5; a weak D match, TRBD1 (5 bases). Germline CDR1 MGHRA, CDR2 YSYEKL. V was pared by 1 base and J by 7 bases, with 19 bases between. The CDR3 is 16 residues long. The CDR3 DNA sequence: TGCGCCAGCAGCCAAGGTGGTAGCTTAGGCACAGGGACCCAGTACTTC. Translation: CASSQGGSLGTGTQYF.

This chain links TRBV18 with TRBJ2-7; 13 bases align to TRBD2. The ends lost 2 bases at V and 7 bases at J; junction bases unmatched: 5. Germline V lookup: CDR1 KGHSH, CDR2 LQKENI. The CDR3 sequence is 15 residues long. CDR3 bases: TGTGCCAGCTCACCATGGACTAGCGGGGGTAATGAGCAGTACTTC. This sequence encodes CASSPWTSGGNEQYF.

The chain combines TRBV5-1 with TRBJ2-5; a possible D gene is TRBD2 (7 bases). In germline, CDR1 is SGHRS, CDR2 YFSETQ. CDR3 length equals 17 residues. Trimming shortened V by 0 bases and J by 2 bases, and 17 bases separated the two germline ends. The chain's CDR3 is CASSLAIGGAKQETQYF. CDR3 bases: TGCGCCAGCAGCTTGGCCATTGGGGGGGCCAAGCAAGAGACCCAGTACTTC. The full variable domain, with the rest looked up from reference TRBV5-1 and TRBJ2-5, is KAGVTQTPRYLIKTRGQQVTLSCSPISGHRSVSWYQQTPGQGLQFLFEYFSETQRNKGNFPGRFSGRQFSNSRSEMNVSTLELGDSALYLCASSLAIGGAKQETQYFGPGTRLLVL.

The J gene is TRBJ2-1, the V gene TRBV6-6, with 8 nucleotides matching TRBD2. This CDR3 is 13 amino acids long. Germline V gene data show CDR1 as MNHNY and CDR2 as SVGAGI (reference sequence). V shed 6 bases and J 6 bases; nucleotides not matched to a gene: 4. The CDR3 sequence is CASRPGGGNEQFF. CDR3 nucleotides: TGTGCCAGCAGGCCCGGGGGGGGCAATGAGCAGTTCTTC.

The V and J genes are TRBV6-5 and TRBJ2-7; 8 bases are shared with TRBD1. This CDR3 has 13 residues. J gave up 2 bases and V 11 bases, and 8 bases lay outside the gene matches. Germline V gives CDR1 MNHEY, CDR2 SVGAGI. The CDR3 region has the DNA TGTGCCGCGGGGTCGGACAGGGCCTACGAGCAGTACTTC. Its protein product is CAAGSDRAYEQYF.

V and J are TRBV3-1 (or the pseudogene TRBV3-2) and TRBJ2-3, with D perhaps matching TRBD2 (6 bases). The CDR3 runs 15 residues. The V end lost 4 bases, the J end lost 6 bases, and 17 bases lay between the germline ends. Per the germline V gene, CDR1 is LGHDT and CDR2 is YNNKEL (reference sequence). The CDR3 spells CASSRRAGLSDTQYF. The CDR3 DNA reads TGTGCCAGCAGCCGGAGGGCAGGCCTATCGGATACGCAGTATTTT.